The clone carrying this TCR beta chain was recorded many times. This sample was included in a study of human T cells and chemical hapten exposure. At the level of the study: Alopecia areata, totalis and universalis patients, mostly female, were included.

Time point meaning: pre-sensitization, week 0. Treatment in this sample: therapeutic diphenylcyclopropenone sensitization with weekly scalp DPC. This CDR3 is built from 20 residues. Germline V lookup: CDR1 LGHNA, CDR2 YSLEER. V was cut by 1 base and J by 0 bases, with 23 bases left in between. In the library, unique molecular identifiers were attached to individual cDNA molecules. Each CDR3 protein is one row after TCRdb ran MiXCR on the RACE reads. The data contain approximately 320,000 distinct CDR3 sequences, about 5% of them singletons. This chain links TRBV4-3 with TRBJ2-3; tentatively, D is TRBD1 (6 bases). The receptor was derived from a woman aged 18-29 years with alopecia areata. Some clones in this sample may be carry-over from other donors' samples. Sequences were derived from whole blood, sampled in connection with sensitization to the hapten diphenylcyclopropenone (DPC). DNA for the CDR3: TGCGCCAGCAGCCAAGCGGCCGGGACAATTCGTGGGGCTAGCACAGATACGCAGTATTTT. As protein: CASSQAAGTIRGASTDTQYF.